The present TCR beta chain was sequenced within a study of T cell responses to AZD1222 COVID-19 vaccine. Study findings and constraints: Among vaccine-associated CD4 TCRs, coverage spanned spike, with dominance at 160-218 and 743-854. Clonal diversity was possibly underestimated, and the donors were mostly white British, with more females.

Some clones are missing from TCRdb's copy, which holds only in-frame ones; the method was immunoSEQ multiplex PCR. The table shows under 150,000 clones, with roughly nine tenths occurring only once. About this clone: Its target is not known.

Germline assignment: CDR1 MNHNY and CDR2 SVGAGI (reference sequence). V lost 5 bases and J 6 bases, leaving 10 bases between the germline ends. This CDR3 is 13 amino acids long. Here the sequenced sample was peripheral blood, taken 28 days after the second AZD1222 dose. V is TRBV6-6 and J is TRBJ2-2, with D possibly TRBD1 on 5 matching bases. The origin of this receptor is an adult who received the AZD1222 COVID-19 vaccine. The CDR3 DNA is TGTGCCAGCAGTAACCAGGGTCCCGGGGAGCTGTTTTTT. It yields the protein CASSNQGPGELFF.